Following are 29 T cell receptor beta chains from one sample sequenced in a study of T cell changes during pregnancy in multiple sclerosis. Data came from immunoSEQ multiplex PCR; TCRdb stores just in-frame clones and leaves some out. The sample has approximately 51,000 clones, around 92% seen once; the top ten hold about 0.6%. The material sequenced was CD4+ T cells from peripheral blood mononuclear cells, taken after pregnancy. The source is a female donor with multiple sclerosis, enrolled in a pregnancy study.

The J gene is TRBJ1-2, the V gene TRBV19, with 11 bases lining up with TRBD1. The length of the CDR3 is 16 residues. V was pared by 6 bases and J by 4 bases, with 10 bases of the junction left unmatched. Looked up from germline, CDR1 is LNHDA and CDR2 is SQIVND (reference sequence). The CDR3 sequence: CASSVLPGTGGYGYTF. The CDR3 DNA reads TGTGCCAGTAGCGTACTTCCCGGGACAGGGGGCTATGGCTACACCTTC. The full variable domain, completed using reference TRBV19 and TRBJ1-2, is DGGITQSPKYLFRKEGQNVTLSCEQNLNHDAMYWYRQDPGQGLRLIYYSQIVNDFQKGDIAEGYSVSREKKESFPLTVTSAQKNPTAFYLCASSVLPGTGGYGYTFGSGTRLTVV.

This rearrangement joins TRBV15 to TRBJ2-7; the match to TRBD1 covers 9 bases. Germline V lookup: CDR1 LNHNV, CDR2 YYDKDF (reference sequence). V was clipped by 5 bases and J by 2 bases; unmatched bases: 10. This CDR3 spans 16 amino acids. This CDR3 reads CATSGIRGQGTYEQYF. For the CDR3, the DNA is TGTGCCACCAGCGGCATAAGGGGACAGGGAACCTACGAGCAGTACTTC. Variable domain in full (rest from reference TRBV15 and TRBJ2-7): DAMVIQNPRYQVTQFGKPVTLSCSQTLNHNVMYWYQQKSSQAPKLLFHYYDKDFNNEADTPDNFQSRRPNTSFCFLDIRSPGLGDTAMYLCATSGIRGQGTYEQYFGPGTRLTVT.

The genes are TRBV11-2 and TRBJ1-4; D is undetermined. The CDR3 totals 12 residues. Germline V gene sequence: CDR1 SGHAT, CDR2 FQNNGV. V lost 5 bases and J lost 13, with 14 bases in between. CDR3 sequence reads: CASSPGRNLLFF. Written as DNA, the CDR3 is TGTGCCAGCAGCCCAGGAAGGAACTTACTGTTTTTT.

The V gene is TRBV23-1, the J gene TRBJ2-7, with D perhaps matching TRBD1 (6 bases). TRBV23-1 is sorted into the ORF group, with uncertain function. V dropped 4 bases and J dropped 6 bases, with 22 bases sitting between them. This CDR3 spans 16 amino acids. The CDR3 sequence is CASSPPREGIQGEQYF. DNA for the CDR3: TGCGCCAGCAGTCCCCCCCGTGAGGGAATACAGGGCGAGCAGTACTTC.

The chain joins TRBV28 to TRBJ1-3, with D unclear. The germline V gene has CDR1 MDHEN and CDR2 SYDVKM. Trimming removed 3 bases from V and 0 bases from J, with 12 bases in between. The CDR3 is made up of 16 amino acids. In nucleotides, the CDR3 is TGTGCCAGCAGTTTTTCGGTCGCGAACTCTGGAAACACCATATATTTT. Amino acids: CASSFSVANSGNTIYF.

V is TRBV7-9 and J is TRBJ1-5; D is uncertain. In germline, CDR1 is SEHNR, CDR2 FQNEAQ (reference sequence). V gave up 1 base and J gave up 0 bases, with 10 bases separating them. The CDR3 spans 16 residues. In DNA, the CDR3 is TGTGCCAGCAGCTTAGGTGTGGGGAGTAGCAATCAGCCCCAGCATTTT. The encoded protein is CASSLGVGSSNQPQHF.

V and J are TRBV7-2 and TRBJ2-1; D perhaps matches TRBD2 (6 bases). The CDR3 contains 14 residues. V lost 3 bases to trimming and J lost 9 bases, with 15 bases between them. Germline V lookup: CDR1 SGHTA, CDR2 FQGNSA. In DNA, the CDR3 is TGTGCCAGCAGCTTCGACGGAGGGCCTGGTGAGCAGTTCTTC. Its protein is CASSFDGGPGEQFF.

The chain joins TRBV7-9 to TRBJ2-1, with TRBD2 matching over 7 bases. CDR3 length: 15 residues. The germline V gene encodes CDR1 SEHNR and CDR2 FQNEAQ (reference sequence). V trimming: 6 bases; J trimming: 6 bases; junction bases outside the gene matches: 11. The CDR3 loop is CASSPSGLPINEQFF. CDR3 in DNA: TGTGCCAGCAGTCCCTCGGGACTACCGATCAATGAGCAGTTCTTC. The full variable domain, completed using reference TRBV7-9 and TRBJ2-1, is DTGVSQNPRHKITKRGQNVTFRCDPISEHNRLYWYRQTLGQGPEFLTYFQNEAQLEKSRLLSDRFSAERPKGSFSTLEIQRTEQGDSAMYLCASSPSGLPINEQFFGPGTRLTVL.

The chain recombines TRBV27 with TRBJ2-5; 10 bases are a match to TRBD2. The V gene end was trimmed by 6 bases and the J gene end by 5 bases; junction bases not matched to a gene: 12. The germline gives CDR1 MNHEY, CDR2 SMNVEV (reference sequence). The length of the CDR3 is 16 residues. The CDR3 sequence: CASRLKREGLKETQYF. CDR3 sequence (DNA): TGTGCCAGCAGATTGAAGCGGGAGGGCCTGAAGGAGACCCAGTACTTC.

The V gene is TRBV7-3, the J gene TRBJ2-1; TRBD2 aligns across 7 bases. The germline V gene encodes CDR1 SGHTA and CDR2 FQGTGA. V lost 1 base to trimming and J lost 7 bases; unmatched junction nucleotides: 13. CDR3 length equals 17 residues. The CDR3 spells CASSLRSSGVFGNEQFF. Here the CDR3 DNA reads TGTGCCAGCAGCTTAAGGTCTAGCGGAGTCTTCGGAAATGAGCAGTTCTTC.

This CDR3 is CSVAPVLRDTQYF. Written as DNA, the CDR3 is TGCAGCGTTGCCCCGGTACTACGGGATACGCAGTATTTT. The chain carries TRBV29-1 and TRBJ2-3; D gene unclear. Trimming took 4 bases from V and 6 from J, leaving 14 bases between them. CDR1 SQVTM and CDR2 ANQGSEA come from the germline V gene. The CDR3 loop spans 13 amino acids.

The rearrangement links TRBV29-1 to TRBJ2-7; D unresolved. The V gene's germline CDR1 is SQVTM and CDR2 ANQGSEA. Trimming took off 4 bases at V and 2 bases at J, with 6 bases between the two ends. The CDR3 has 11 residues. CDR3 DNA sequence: TGCAGCGTTGGGCAGGCCTACGAGCAGTACTTC. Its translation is CSVGQAYEQYF.

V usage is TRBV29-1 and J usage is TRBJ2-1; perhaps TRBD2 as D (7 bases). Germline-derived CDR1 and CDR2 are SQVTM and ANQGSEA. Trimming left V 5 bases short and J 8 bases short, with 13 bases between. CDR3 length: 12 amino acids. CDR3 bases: TGCAGCGTTTCTGGGGGGGCGGATGAGCAGTTCTTC. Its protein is CSVSGGADEQFF.

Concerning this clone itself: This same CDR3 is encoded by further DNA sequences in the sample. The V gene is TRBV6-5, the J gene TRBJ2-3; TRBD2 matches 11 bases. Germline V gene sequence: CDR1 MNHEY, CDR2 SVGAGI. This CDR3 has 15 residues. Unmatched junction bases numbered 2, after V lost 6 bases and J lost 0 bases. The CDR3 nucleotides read TGTGCCAGCAGCCGACTAGCGGGGAGCACAGATACGCAGTATTTT. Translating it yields CASSRLAGSTDTQYF.

CDR3: CATSGRQDRGFWNEQFF. As DNA, the CDR3 is TGTGCCACCAGCGGACGACAAGACAGGGGTTTTTGGAATGAGCAGTTCTTC. J is TRBJ2-1 and V is TRBV15, with 8 bases matching TRBD1. With 5 bases clipped from V and 7 bases from J, the junction kept 16 bases outside the gene matches. Germline V gene sequence: CDR1 LNHNV, CDR2 YYDKDF (reference sequence). This CDR3 is built from 17 residues.

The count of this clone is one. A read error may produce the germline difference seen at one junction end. CDR3 amino acids: CASSSISGANVPTF. CDR3 sequence (DNA): TGTGCCAGCAGTTCGATATCTGGGGCCAACGTCCCGACTTTC. The chain couples TRBV2 to TRBJ2-6; tentatively, D is TRBD1 (5 bases). Germline CDR1 and CDR2: SNHLY and FYNNEI. CDR3 length: 14 residues.

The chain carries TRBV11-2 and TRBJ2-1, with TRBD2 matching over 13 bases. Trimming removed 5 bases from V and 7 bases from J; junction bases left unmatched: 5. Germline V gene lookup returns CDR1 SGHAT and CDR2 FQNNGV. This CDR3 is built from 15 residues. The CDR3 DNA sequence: TGTGCCAGCAGCACGGTGGGACTAGCGGGGAATGAGCAGTTCTTC. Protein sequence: CASSTVGLAGNEQFF.

As DNA, the CDR3 is TGTGCCAGCAGCCCGACACCGTATCAGCCCCAGCATTTT. It translates to CASSPTPYQPQHF. V and J are TRBV7-3 and TRBJ1-5, with D hard to call. CDR3 length: 13 residues. Trimming removed 5 bases from V and 5 bases from J, with 10 bases in between. The germline V gene encodes CDR1 SGHTA and CDR2 FQGTGA.

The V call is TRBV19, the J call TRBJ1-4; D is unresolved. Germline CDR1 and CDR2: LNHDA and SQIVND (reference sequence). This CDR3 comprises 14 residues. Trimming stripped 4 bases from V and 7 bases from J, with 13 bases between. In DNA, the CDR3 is TGTGCCAGTAGTACCAGGCGTTTCGGTGAAAAACTGTTTTTT. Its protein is CASSTRRFGEKLFF.

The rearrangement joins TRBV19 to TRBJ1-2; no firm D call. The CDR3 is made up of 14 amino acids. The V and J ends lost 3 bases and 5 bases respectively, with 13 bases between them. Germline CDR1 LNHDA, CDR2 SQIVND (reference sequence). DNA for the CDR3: TGTGCCAGTAGTATCATCCGGGAAAATTATGGCTACACCTTC. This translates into CASSIIRENYGYTF.

The CDR3 loop reads CASSLEAGYTQYF. The CDR3 DNA reads TGTGCCAGCAGCTTAGAAGCCGGGTATACGCAGTATTTT. The J gene is TRBJ2-3, the V gene TRBV7-9; D is undetermined. In germline, CDR1 is SEHNR, CDR2 FQNEAQ (reference sequence). Deletions cut 1 base from V and 7 bases from J, with 9 bases between. This CDR3 comprises 13 residues.

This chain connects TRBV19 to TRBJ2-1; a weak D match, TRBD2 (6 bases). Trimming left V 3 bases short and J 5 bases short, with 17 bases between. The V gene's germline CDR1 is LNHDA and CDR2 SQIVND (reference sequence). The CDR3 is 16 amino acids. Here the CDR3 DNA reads TGTGCCAGTAGTATTTCTGGGGGAGGATTGGACAATGAGCAGTTCTTC. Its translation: CASSISGGGLDNEQFF.

This chain's CDR3 is CASSKPGTSGGSYNEQFF. CDR3 DNA: TGTGCCAGTAGTAAACCCGGGACTAGCGGGGGGAGTTACAATGAGCAGTTCTTC. This rearrangement joins TRBV19 to TRBJ2-1, with 15 bases aligning to TRBD2. The CDR3 runs 18 residues. Germline V gene sequence: CDR1 LNHDA, CDR2 SQIVND (reference sequence). V was clipped by 4 bases and J by 4 bases; unmatched bases: 8. Combining the CDR3 with reference TRBV19 and TRBJ2-1 gives the whole variable domain DGGITQSPKYLFRKEGQNVTLSCEQNLNHDAMYWYRQDPGQGLRLIYYSQIVNDFQKGDIAEGYSVSREKKESFPLTVTSAQKNPTAFYLCASSKPGTSGGSYNEQFFGPGTRLTVL.

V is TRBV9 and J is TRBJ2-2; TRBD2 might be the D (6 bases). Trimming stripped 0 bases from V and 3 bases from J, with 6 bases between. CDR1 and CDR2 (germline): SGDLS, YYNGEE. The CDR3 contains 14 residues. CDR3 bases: TGTGCCAGCAGCGTAGGGGACTACACCGGGGAGCTGTTTTTT. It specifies CASSVGDYTGELFF.

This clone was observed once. The CDR3 sequence: CASSNKMNEQFF. CDR3 sequence (DNA): TGTGCCAGCAGTAACAAGATGAATGAGCAGTTCTTC. The gene calls are TRBV6-5 and TRBJ2-1; no definite D call. V dropped 5 bases and J dropped 7 bases, with 9 bases sitting between them. Germline-derived CDR1 and CDR2 are MNHEY and SVGAGI. CDR3 length equals 12 residues.

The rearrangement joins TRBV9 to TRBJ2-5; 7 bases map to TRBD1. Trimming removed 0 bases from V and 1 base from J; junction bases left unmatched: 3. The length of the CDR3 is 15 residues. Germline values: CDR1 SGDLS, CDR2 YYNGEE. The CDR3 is CASSVAPGGQETQYF. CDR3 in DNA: TGTGCCAGCAGCGTAGCACCAGGGGGCCAAGAGACCCAGTACTTC.

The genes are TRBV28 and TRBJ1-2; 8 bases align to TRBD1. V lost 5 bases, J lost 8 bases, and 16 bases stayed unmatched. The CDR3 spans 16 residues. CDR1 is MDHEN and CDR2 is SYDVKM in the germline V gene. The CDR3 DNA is TGTGCCAGCAGTCCCACCTGGACAGGGCCCTTGGGGGGCTACACCTTC. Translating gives CASSPTWTGPLGGYTF.

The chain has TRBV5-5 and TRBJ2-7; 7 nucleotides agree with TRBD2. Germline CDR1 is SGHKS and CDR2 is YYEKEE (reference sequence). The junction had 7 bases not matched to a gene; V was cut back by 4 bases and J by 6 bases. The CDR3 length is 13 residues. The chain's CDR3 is CASSPIPGGEQYF. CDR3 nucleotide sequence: TGTGCCAGCAGCCCGATCCCGGGGGGCGAGCAGTACTTC.

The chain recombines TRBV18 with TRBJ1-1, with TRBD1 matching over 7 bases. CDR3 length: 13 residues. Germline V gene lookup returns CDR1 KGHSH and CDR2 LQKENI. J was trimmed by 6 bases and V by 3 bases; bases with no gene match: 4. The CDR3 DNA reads TGTGCCAGCTCACCCCGGACAGGAGCTGAAGCTTTCTTT. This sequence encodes CASSPRTGAEAFF.